This T cell receptor (beta chain) was retrieved from a study of blood T cell repertoires in COVID-19 (dated by TCRdb to the early 2020s). About the investigation overall: Samples covering the acute and convalescent phases of COVID-19 were provided by collaborators in the United States, Italy and Spain. The prospective study material was composed of cDNA or gDNA derived from T cells, B-cell-depleted T cells, or PBMCs. The dataset comprised deeply sampled blood TCRbeta repertoires from subjects exposed to, actively infected with, or recovered from COVID-19. The repertoires were made available in a free public database intended to serve as a resource for research on the immune response to SARS-CoV-2. The samples were drawn from the first 160 participants of the ongoing ImmuneRACE study and from 1,254 subjects provided by 6 global collaborators. Sample metadata almost always included a de-identified subject ID, COVID-19 status, age in years and sex. Where available, HLA class I and class II types were obtained from metadata supplied by the sample provider rather than from assay-based typing. General study outcomes and caveats: The quantity of clinical and demographic metadata differed by source and by participant and was supplied without curation.

The sample holds a few counts of this clone. It has no known antigen specificity. No qualities accompany the bases; no much larger clone lies one base away. The immunoSEQ Assay, a bias-controlled multiplex PCR, was used to amplify TCRbeta CDR3 regions from genomic DNA. The paper's data handling went like this. Within the assay, amplification of reference gene primers was used to estimate how many nucleated cells each sample contained. To quantify the absolute abundance of each unique TCRbeta CDR3 rearrangement, sequence reads were collapsed and filtered. For each sample, productive Simpson clonality was calculated as the square root of Simpson's diversity index across productive rearrangements. This is the immuneACCESS table as TCRdb keeps it, with only in-frame sequences that have V and J called. A part of the clones is gone; compared with another copy, unresolved V genes explain less than half, and the rest is unexplained. The D gene and trimming were derived from the DNA, and the V and J assignments and clone size from that table. The sample profile shows about 140,000 clones; 84% of them were found once. Of the sample, 5.5% to 8% falls within the top ten clones.

Whole blood was collected in K2EDTA tubes by collaborating institutions according to the institutions' own protocols. For TCRbeta analysis, collaborators shipped samples as frozen whole blood, isolated PBMCs, or DNA extracted from either of those sample types. From the cysteine up to the phenylalanine, the CDR3 has a length of 15 residues. Only the CDR3 portion is preserved as DNA: 45 bases, with reading frame beginning at the first base. Taken from the germline V gene, the CDR1 and CDR2 loops are LGHNA and YNFKEQ. V and J lose 4 bases and 3 bases, and a span of 12 bases separates them. The clonotype comes from a human donor in a cohort sampled during active COVID-19. The chain uses TRBV4-2 and TRBJ2-2, with TRBD2 as a weak D call on 6 bases. The source material was peripheral blood. CDR3 sequence: CASSPAGPDTGELFF. At the DNA level, the sequence is TGTGCCAGCAGCCCGGCGGGGCCCGACACCGGGGAGCTGTTTTTT.